This TCR beta chain was profiled in a study of T cells after posttransplantation cyclophosphamide (dated by TCRdb to 2016 to 2018). In terms of the full investigation: T cell repertoire reconstitution was tracked by TRB sequencing after myeloablative bone marrow transplantation in which posttransplantation cyclophosphamide was used as GVHD prophylaxis. Samples from 35 PTCy-treated patients and some 16 related bone marrow donors of those patients were subjected to antigen receptor sequencing. In 3 patients, TRB sequencing was also performed on up to 3 more blood samples taken 2 to 5.2 years after transplant, and in several patients, pretransplant blood was also TRB-sequenced. TRA and TRB clonality were tightly correlated in several samples, so subsequent TCR analyses focused on TRB only. TRB sequencing was performed on blood from all 35 or so PTCy patients with 1-year posttransplant specimens. Public TRB sequences were queried against a database of over 3,600 sequences associated with responses to pathogens, tumor antigens, self-antigens and alloantigens. Study-wide conclusions, independent of this receptor: The TRB repertoires of T cells infiltrating skin or the GI tract showed only limited overlap with the TRB repertoires found in blood. Across the approximately 48 patients, TRB clonality was highly associated with recipient CMV seropositivity and CMV reactivation, and diversity with PTCy was similar to that in the CNI/methotrexate controls. Donor-recipient similarity was low at 1-2 months but rose over the first year, and later blood repertoires were often dominated by donor CD8+ memory clones.

From the cysteine through the phenylalanine, the CDR3 covers 15 amino acids. Only the CDR3 part of the read is kept: 45 bases, read in frame from the first base. V drops 3 bases and J drops 6 bases, leaving 18 bases in between. For CDR1 and CDR2, the germline V gene lists SGDLS and YYNGEE. Genomic DNA was the input for TRB sequencing, which was run either with the immunoSEQ assay at survey resolution or with the hsTCRB kit. Per the original workflow: The immunoSEQ software was used for initial read processing, and the LymphoSeq R package was used for repertoire analyses. Clonality was computed as 1 minus normalized Shannon entropy; Gini coefficient was also calculated for each TRB dataset. Phenotypes of unsorted samples were inferred by mapping TRB sequences from sorted subsets of the recipient or donor onto unsorted samples of the same recipient. Sourced from immuneACCESS, this table was stored by TCRdb with only in-frame sequences that have V and J called. A share of the clones is absent; for the studies checked, an unresolved V gene accounts for under half, and the remainder has no known explanation. For V, J and clone size, that table is used; D and trimming come from the DNA. The sample table lists 9,500 to 15,000 clones, over 70% of them with a count of one. Of the sample, around 3.6% falls within the top ten clones.

The control cohort was about 10 patients given myeloablative marrow transplants with methotrexate plus a calcineurin inhibitor, sampled 1 year after transplant. Peripheral blood and bone marrow mononuclear cells were isolated by Ficoll-Hypaque density centrifugation and cryopreserved. About this clone: Its antigen is currently not known. No base quality values were provided; no much bigger clone lies one nucleotide off.

The source is a male patient aged 25-45 years who received an allogeneic stem cell transplant from an unrelated donor, was CMV-positive, and had acute GVHD only. After a transplant, some T cells may be the graft donor's own cells. Here the sequenced sample was PBMCs, taken roughly 370 days after allogeneic stem cell transplant with calcineurin inhibitor and methotrexate. This sequence uses TRBV9 and TRBJ1-2, with the D gene call left open. The DNA reads TGTGCCAGCAGCGCTGTCGGGGTTGGCATAGATGGCTACACCTTC. It is translated as CASSAVGVGIDGYTF.